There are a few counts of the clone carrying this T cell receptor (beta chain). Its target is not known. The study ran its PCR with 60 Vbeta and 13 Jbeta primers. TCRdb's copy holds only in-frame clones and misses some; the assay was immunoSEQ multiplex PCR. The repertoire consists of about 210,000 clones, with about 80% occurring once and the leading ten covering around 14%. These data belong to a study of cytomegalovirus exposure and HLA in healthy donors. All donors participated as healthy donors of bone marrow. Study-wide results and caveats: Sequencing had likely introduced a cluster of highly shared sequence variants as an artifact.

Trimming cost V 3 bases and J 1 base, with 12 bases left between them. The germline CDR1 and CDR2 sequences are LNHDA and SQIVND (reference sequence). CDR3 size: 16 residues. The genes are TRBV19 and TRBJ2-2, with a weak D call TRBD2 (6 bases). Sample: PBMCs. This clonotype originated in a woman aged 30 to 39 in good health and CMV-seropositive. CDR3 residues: CASSILRDKNTGELFF. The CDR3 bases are TGTGCCAGTAGTATTTTGCGGGATAAGAACACCGGGGAGCTGTTTTTT.